Detailed here is one TCR beta chain. What it recognizes is unknown. CDR3 length: 13 residues. V dropped 11 bases and J dropped 7 bases, with 20 bases sitting between them. Germline V lookup: CDR1 SNHLY, CDR2 FYNNEI. Blood CD8+ and CD4+ T cells underwent high-throughput TCR beta sequencing. The multiple sclerosis controls comprised treatment-naive patients whose relapsing-remitting disease was stable or active. Negative isolation was used for CD8+ and CD4+ T cells and FACS enrichment for TEMRA cells. The source of the sample is a study of CD8 T cells in Susac syndrome. Points from the study as a whole: As acknowledged by the study, its TCR sequencing and HLA analysis included a relatively small number of individuals.

RNA totalling roughly 0.45 to 1 ug underwent reverse transcription with random hexamers. TCRdb called the immunoSEQ multiplex PCR reads again in MiXCR, with one record for every CDR3 protein. The sample includes roughly 170,000 distinct CDR3 sequences, 90% to 95% of them seen just once. The receptor's source is a human donor with multiple sclerosis. The rearrangement links TRBV2 to TRBJ1-1; D ambiguous. Sequencing used CD4+ T cells from PBMCs. Written as DNA, the CDR3 is TGTGCCCACGACAACCCAGGAGGTAATGAAGCTTTCTTT. Residues: CAHDNPGGNEAFF.